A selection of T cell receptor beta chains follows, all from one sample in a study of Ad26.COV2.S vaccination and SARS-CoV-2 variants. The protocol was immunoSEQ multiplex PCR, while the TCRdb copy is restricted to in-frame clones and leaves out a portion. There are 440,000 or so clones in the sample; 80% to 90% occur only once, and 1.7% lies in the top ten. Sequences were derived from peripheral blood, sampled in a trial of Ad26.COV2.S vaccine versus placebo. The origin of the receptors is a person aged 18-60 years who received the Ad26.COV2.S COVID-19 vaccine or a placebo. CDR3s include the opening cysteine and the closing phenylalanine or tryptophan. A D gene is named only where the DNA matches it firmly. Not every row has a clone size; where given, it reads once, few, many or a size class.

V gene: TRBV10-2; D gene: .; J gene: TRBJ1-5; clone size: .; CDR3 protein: CASSESTENQPQHF; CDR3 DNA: TGCGCCAGCAGTGAGTCTACAGAAAATCAGCCCCAGCATTTT
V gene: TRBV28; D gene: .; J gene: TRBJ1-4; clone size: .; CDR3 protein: CASTPSAGHSGEKLFF; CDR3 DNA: TGTGCCAGCACCCCCAGCGCGGGGCATTCGGGGGAAAAACTGTTTTTT
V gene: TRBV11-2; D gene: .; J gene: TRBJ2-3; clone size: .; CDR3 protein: CASSSRTSTDTQYF; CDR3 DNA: TGTGCCAGCAGCTCCAGGACTAGCACAGATACGCAGTATTTT
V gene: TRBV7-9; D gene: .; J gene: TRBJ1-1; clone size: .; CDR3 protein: CASRPGLLNTEAFF; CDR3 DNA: TGTGCCAGCAGACCGGGACTGTTGAACACTGAAGCTTTCTTT
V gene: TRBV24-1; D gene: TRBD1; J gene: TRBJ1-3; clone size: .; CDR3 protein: CATSDGQGNGNTIYF; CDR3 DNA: TGTGCCACCAGTGACGGACAGGGAAATGGAAACACCATATATTTT
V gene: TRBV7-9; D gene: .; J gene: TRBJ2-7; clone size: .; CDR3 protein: CASSFSGGREQYF; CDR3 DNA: TGTGCCAGCAGCTTTTCTGGGGGGAGGGAGCAGTACTTC
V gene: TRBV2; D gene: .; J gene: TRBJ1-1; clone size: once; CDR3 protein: CASGNTEAFF; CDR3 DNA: TGTGCCAGCGGAAACACTGAAGCTTTCTTT
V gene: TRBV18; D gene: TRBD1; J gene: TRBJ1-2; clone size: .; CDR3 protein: CASSPQPQGASYGYTF; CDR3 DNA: TGTGCCAGCTCACCACAACCACAGGGGGCGAGCTATGGCTACACCTTC
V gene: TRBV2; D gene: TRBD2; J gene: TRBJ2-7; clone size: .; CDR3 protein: CASSSGGASYEQYF; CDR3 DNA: TGTGCCAGCAGTTCCGGGGGGGCTTCCTACGAGCAGTACTTC
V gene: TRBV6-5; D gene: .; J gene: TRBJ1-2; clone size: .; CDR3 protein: CASSYSRAANYGYTF; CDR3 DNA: TGTGCCAGCAGTTACTCGAGGGCAGCGAACTATGGCTACACCTTC
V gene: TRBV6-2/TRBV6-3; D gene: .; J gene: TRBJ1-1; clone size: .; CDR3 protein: CASSYILGGHNTEAFF; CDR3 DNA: TGTGCCAGCAGTTACATTCTGGGGGGCCATAACACTGAAGCTTTCTTT
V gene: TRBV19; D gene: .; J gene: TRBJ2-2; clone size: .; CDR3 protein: CASSAGANTGELFF; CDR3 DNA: TGTGCCAGTAGTGCCGGAGCGAACACCGGGGAGCTGTTTTTT
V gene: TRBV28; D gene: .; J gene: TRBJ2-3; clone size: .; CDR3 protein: CASSGQRTDTQYF; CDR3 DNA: TGTGCCAGCAGCGGACAGCGCACAGATACGCAGTATTTT
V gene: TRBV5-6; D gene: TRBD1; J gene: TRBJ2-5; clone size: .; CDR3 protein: CASSFIRRGPETQYF; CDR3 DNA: TGTGCCAGCAGCTTTATTCGCAGGGGGCCGGAGACCCAGTACTTC
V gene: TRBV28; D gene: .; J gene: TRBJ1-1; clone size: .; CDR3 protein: CASSVDIYPGEAFF; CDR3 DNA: TGTGCCAGCAGTGTTGACATATATCCCGGTGAAGCTTTCTTT